This record looks at one T cell receptor beta chain sequence and its context. Antigen: not known. The record originates from a study of monozygotic twins with inflammatory bowel disease. Study findings and constraints: TCRbeta inverse Simpson diversity was decreased in IBD patients versus healthy co-twins.

Without any T cell sorting, total RNA was isolated from whole blood. The unique tags termed UMIs, each holding a 6-nucleotide sample barcode, were added by means of template switching. TCRdb reprocessed the 5' RACE reads and reports one entry per CDR3 protein, with no DNA. The sample data list approximately 400,000 distinct CDR3 sequences. The CDR3 length is 16 residues. Per the germline V gene, CDR1 is SGHAT and CDR2 is FQNNGV. The source is a human donor with ulcerative colitis or Crohn's disease, or a healthy co-twin of an affected twin (not recorded which). The specimen sequenced was blood. This sequence joins TRBV11-2 and TRBJ2-1; TCRdb calls TRBD2, which cannot be checked without DNA. CDR3 residues: CASSLDWSGRLNEQFF.